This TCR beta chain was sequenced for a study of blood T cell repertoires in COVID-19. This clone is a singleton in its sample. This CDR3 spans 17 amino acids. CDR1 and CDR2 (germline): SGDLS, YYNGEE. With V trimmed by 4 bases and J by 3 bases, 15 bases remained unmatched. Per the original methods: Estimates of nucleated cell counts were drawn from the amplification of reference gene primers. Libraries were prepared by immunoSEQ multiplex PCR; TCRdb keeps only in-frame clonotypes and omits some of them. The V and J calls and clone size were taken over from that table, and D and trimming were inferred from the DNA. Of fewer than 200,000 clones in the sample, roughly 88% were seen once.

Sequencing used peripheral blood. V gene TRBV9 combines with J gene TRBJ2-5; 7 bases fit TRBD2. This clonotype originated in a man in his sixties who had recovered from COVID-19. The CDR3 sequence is CASSPRGSPGTKETQYF. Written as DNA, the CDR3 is TGTGCCAGCAGCCCAAGAGGATCCCCGGGGACTAAAGAGACCCAGTACTTC.